This is a list of T cell receptor beta chains from one sample in a study of beta chain features in type 1 diabetes. Clones were read by immunoSEQ multiplex PCR, and TCRdb kept only the in-frame ones, dropping some. Of about 340,000 clones in the sample, roughly 14% were seen once. Sequenced: naive CD4+ T cells from blood. The receptors here all came from a woman aged 18 to 35 with type 1 diabetes. The CDR3 runs from the conserved cysteine through the conserved F or W. The order of the fields is clone size, D gene, V gene, J gene, CDR3 protein, CDR3 DNA. D genes are given only for firm matches. Part of the rows lack a size; the others show once, few, many or a class for expanded clones.

>-|-|TRBV7-9|TRBJ2-7
CASSPSLGAGEQYF
TGTGCCAGCAGTCCTAGCTTGGGGGCCGGGGAGCAGTACTTC
>-|TRBD1|TRBV19|TRBJ2-5
CASSQLDRDQETQYF
TGTGCCAGTAGCCAACTGGACAGGGACCAAGAGACCCAGTACTTC
>few|-|TRBV11-3|TRBJ2-2
CASSLETVNTGELFF
TGTGCCAGCAGCTTAGAGACAGTGAACACCGGGGAGCTGTTTTTT
>few|TRBD2|TRBV18|TRBJ2-5
CASSPGLAESGETQYF
TGTGCCAGCTCACCGGGACTAGCGGAAAGTGGAGAGACCCAGTACTTC
>few|TRBD1|TRBV15|TRBJ1-1
CATSWTPGQGTEAFF
TGTGCCACCAGCTGGACGCCGGGACAGGGGACTGAAGCTTTCTTT
>-|-|TRBV11-2|TRBJ2-1
CASSLQGGEQFF
TGTGCCAGCAGCCTGCAGGGAGGTGAGCAGTTCTTC
>-|-|TRBV19|TRBJ2-2
CASNQRANTGELFF
TGTGCCAGTAATCAGCGGGCCAACACCGGGGAGCTGTTTTTT
>-|-|TRBV20-1|TRBJ1-1
CSARQAGGAFF
TGCAGTGCTAGACAAGCCGGCGGGGCTTTCTTT
>-|TRBD2|TRBV5-1|TRBJ2-7
CASSVVAGDWYEQYF
TGCGCCAGCAGCGTGGTAGCGGGAGATTGGTACGAGCAGTACTTC
>-|TRBD2|TRBV5-1|TRBJ2-1
CASRQREGIINEQFF
TGCGCCAGCAGGCAGCGGGAGGGCATCATCAATGAGCAGTTCTTC
>-|TRBD1|TRBV28|TRBJ2-3
CASSLNAGTGGVTDTQYF
TGTGCCAGCAGTCTCAATGCCGGGACAGGGGGCGTCACAGATACGCAGTATTTT
>-|-|TRBV11-3|TRBJ2-7
CASSLSARDEQYF
TGTGCCAGCAGCTTGAGTGCGCGGGACGAGCAGTACTTC
>few|-|TRBV5-4|TRBJ2-1
CASSIDTFSYNEQFF
TGTGCCAGCAGCATTGACACGTTTTCCTACAATGAGCAGTTCTTC
>-|TRBD2|TRBV29-1|TRBJ2-1
CSVDRSGLAGASAYNEQFF
TGCAGCGTTGACCGGTCCGGGCTAGCGGGAGCCTCGGCCTACAATGAGCAGTTCTTC
>few|-|TRBV30|TRBJ1-2
CAWTIGGVRYGYTF
TGTGCCTGGACTATAGGGGGGGTAAGGTATGGCTACACCTTC
>-|TRBD1|TRBV23-1|TRBJ1-2
CASSPRTGANYGYTF
TGCGCCAGCAGTCCCCGGACAGGAGCTAACTATGGCTACACCTTC
>-|-|TRBV6-5|TRBJ2-7
CASSTVGHEQYF
TGTGCCAGCTCCACGGTTGGGCACGAGCAGTACTTC
>few|TRBD1|TRBV7-9|TRBJ2-6
CASSQGGTGSGANVLTF
TGTGCCAGCAGCCAAGGTGGGACAGGGTCTGGGGCCAACGTCCTGACTTTC
>-|-|TRBV11-2|TRBJ1-2
CASSLGGRGYTF
TGTGCCAGCAGCTTAGGAGGTCGGGGCTACACCTTC
>few|-|TRBV5-1|TRBJ2-6
CASSLRGADSGANVLTF
TGCGCCAGCAGCTTGCGCGGGGCCGACTCTGGGGCCAACGTCCTGACTTTC
>few|-|TRBV27|TRBJ2-5
CASSFGHPRETQYF
TGTGCCAGCAGTTTCGGACACCCTAGGGAGACCCAGTACTTC
>-|TRBD2|TRBV19|TRBJ2-1
CASSIQSGRDNEQFF
TGTGCCAGTAGTATCCAAAGCGGGAGGGACAATGAGCAGTTCTTC
>few|-|TRBV5-1|TRBJ1-1
CASSLQGGGTEAFF
TGCGCCAGCAGCTTGCAGGGAGGCGGCACTGAAGCTTTCTTT
>few|-|TRBV13|TRBJ1-3
CASTTGYSGNTIYF
TGTGCCAGCACCACAGGGTACTCTGGAAACACCATATATTTT
>-|-|TRBV7-8|TRBJ2-3
CASRLMTSTDTQYF
TGTGCCAGCAGATTAATGACTAGCACAGATACGCAGTATTTT
>-|-|TRBV11-2|TRBJ2-5
CASSARGETQYF
TGTGCCAGCAGCGCCAGGGGAGAGACCCAGTACTTC
>-|TRBD1|TRBV2|TRBJ2-1
CASGTGTAYNEQFF
TGTGCCAGCGGGACGGGGACAGCATACAATGAGCAGTTCTTC
>-|-|TRBV27|TRBJ1-2
CASRANAGFGGYTF
TGTGCCAGCAGGGCAAACGCAGGGTTCGGGGGCTACACCTTC
>few|TRBD1|TRBV29-1|TRBJ2-7
CSVGYRDRKATYEQYF
TGCAGCGTCGGGTACCGGGACAGGAAGGCCACCTACGAGCAGTACTTC
>-|-|TRBV4-1|TRBJ2-1
CASSQANYEQFF
TGCGCCAGCAGCCAAGCGAACTATGAGCAGTTCTTC
>few|TRBD2|TRBV9|TRBJ2-5
CASSPSGGAGRQETQYF
TGTGCCAGCAGCCCTTCGGGGGGAGCGGGGCGCCAAGAGACCCAGTACTTC
>-|TRBD2|TRBV4-2|TRBJ2-7
CASSQGTSAPYEQYF
TGTGCCAGCAGCCAAGGGACTAGCGCACCCTACGAGCAGTACTTC
>once|TRBD1|TRBV2|TRBJ1-2
CASRRTGDGYTF
TGTGCCAGCAGACGGACAGGGGACGGCTACACCTTC
>-|-|TRBV30|TRBJ2-3
CAWSVVSPDTQYF
TGTGCCTGGAGCGTAGTTAGTCCGGATACGCAGTATTTT
>few|-|TRBV7-9|TRBJ2-2
CASSLGTFNTGELFF
TGTGCCAGCAGCTTAGGGACTTTTAACACCGGGGAGCTGTTTTTT
>-|TRBD1|TRBV27|TRBJ2-4
CASSLSGDRTGPFLAKNIQYF
TGTGCCAGCAGTTTATCGGGCGATAGGACAGGACCGTTCTTAGCCAAAAACATTCAGTACTTC
>few|TRBD1|TRBV11-1|TRBJ1-1
CASSLADRGVDTEAFF
TGTGCCAGCAGCTTAGCGGACAGGGGAGTGGACACTGAAGCTTTCTTT
>few|-|TRBV9|TRBJ2-2
CASSGPGELFF
TGTGCCAGCAGCGGGCCCGGGGAGCTGTTTTTT
>-|-|TRBV7-9|TRBJ2-1
CASSLSPPGERNEQFF
TGTGCCAGCAGCCTATCCCCACCGGGGGAGAGGAATGAGCAGTTCTTC
>few|-|TRBV29-1|TRBJ2-2
CSVEDPFGQRNTGELFF
TGCAGCGTTGAAGATCCTTTCGGACAGCGGAACACCGGGGAGCTGTTTTTT
>few|-|TRBV6-5|TRBJ2-1
CASSYSSLAYNEQFF
TGTGCCAGCAGTTACTCGAGTTTAGCCTACAATGAGCAGTTCTTC
>-|TRBD1|TRBV5-4|TRBJ1-3
CASSRIQGEYTEDTIYF
TGTGCCAGCAGCCGGATCCAGGGGGAGTACACTGAGGACACCATATATTTT
>-|-|TRBV5-1|TRBJ1-2
CASSLGTGYGYTF
TGCGCCAGCAGCTTGGGTACAGGCTATGGCTACACCTTC
>-|-|TRBV25-1|TRBJ1-1
CASSEWGSGGTEAFF
TGTGCCAGCAGTGAATGGGGGTCTGGGGGGACTGAAGCTTTCTTT
>few|TRBD1|TRBV5-4|TRBJ1-5
CASSYRGPQSNQPQHF
TGTGCCAGCAGCTACAGGGGGCCACAGAGCAATCAGCCCCAGCATTTT
>-|TRBD1|TRBV7-2|TRBJ2-1
CASSLDRELYDEQFF
TGTGCCAGTTCCCTAGACAGGGAATTATACGATGAGCAGTTCTTC
>few|-|TRBV28|TRBJ2-2
CAIEGAGELFF
TGTGCCATCGAGGGGGCCGGGGAGCTGTTTTTT
>-|-|TRBV5-1|TRBJ2-1
CASSSPRQDNEQFF
TGCGCCAGCAGCTCCCCCAGGCAGGACAATGAGCAGTTCTTC
>few|-|TRBV7-9|TRBJ2-2
CASIQGSAGELFF
TGTGCCAGCATCCAGGGGTCGGCCGGGGAGCTGTTTTTT
>few|-|TRBV5-4|TRBJ1-1
CASTYVGGGEAFF
TGTGCCAGCACCTATGTGGGGGGGGGTGAAGCTTTCTTT
>-|-|TRBV29-1|TRBJ1-2
CSVGAVGSYTF
TGCAGCGTTGGGGCGGTCGGGAGCTACACCTTC
>-|TRBD1|TRBV18|TRBJ1-2
CASSPQDRAEGYTF
TGTGCCAGCTCACCCCAGGACAGGGCTGAGGGCTACACCTTC
>few|-|TRBV18|TRBJ2-7
CASSPPGGEQYF
TGTGCCAGCTCACCACCCGGGGGCGAGCAGTACTTC
>-|TRBD2|TRBV29-1|TRBJ2-1
CSVARRLAGNEQFF
TGCAGCGTTGCTCGGAGGCTAGCGGGGAATGAGCAGTTCTTC
>-|-|TRBV5-4|TRBJ2-7
CASSFSGLSYEQYF
TGTGCCAGCAGCTTCTCGGGTCTCTCCTACGAGCAGTACTTC